This entry lists 9 T cell receptor beta chains sequenced from one sample in a study of T cells after somatic rescue of genetic block. TCRdb's copy holds only in-frame clones and misses some; the assay was immunoSEQ multiplex PCR. The data hold under 15,000 clones, with approximately 79% observed a single time. Material for sequencing was peripheral blood mononuclear cells (PBMCs). The origin of the receptors is a boy aged 5-17 years.

V usage is TRBV21-1 and J usage is TRBJ1-5; no check of the table's D call, TRBD1, against the DNA was made. TRBV21-1 is noted as a pseudogene. This CDR3 has 18 amino acids. CDR3 nucleotides: TGTGCCAGCAGCCACAAAAGGGGGCTACAGGCCCTCGGTCAGCCCCAGCATTTT. Protein sequence: CASSHKRGLQALGQPQHF.

V usage is TRBV6-1 and J usage is TRBJ1-4; D perhaps matches TRBD1 (5 bases). V was pared by 3 bases and J by 8 bases, with 22 bases between. Germline loops: CDR1 MNHNS, CDR2 SASEGT. The CDR3 contains 17 residues. Here the CDR3 reads CASSEMRTRQYQEKLFF. The CDR3 DNA reads as TGTGCCAGCAGTGAGATGAGGACAAGGCAGTACCAGGAAAAACTGTTTTTT.

This chain joins TRBV28 and TRBJ2-7; D is ambiguous. The V and J ends lost 5 bases and 3 bases respectively, with 5 bases between them. Germline V CDR1 and CDR2: MDHEN, SYDVKM. This CDR3 region has 11 residues. The DNA of the CDR3 is TGTGCCAGCAGTCTCGGCTACGAGCAGTACTTC. This encodes CASSLGYEQYF.

The chain has TRBV5-1 and TRBJ1-2, with a tentative D call TRBD1 (6 bases). This CDR3 region has 15 residues. The V gene lost 3 bases and the J gene lost 0 bases, with 12 bases spanning the gap. Germline V gives CDR1 SGHRS, CDR2 YFSETQ. The CDR3 sequence is CASSSQGLSNYGYTF. CDR3 coding DNA: TGCGCCAGCAGCTCACAGGGCCTCTCTAACTATGGCTACACCTTC.

The chain employs TRBV18 and TRBJ1-3; D is ambiguous. This CDR3 comprises 15 residues. The V gene's germline CDR1 is KGHSH and CDR2 LQKENI. V was trimmed by 0 bases and J by 0 bases, leaving 6 bases between them. This chain's CDR3 is CASSPPGSSGNTIYF. The CDR3 DNA reads as TGTGCCAGCTCACCACCGGGGAGCTCTGGAAACACCATATATTTT. The whole variable domain, remainder taken from reference TRBV18 and TRBJ1-3, is NAGVMQNPRHLVRRRGQEARLRCSPMKGHSHVYWYRQLPEEGLKFMVYLQKENIIDESGMPKERFSAEFPKEGPSILRIQQVVRGDSAAYFCASSPPGSSGNTIYFGEGSWLTVV.

The chain recombines TRBV6-5 with TRBJ1-1; 9 nucleotides line up with TRBD1. CDR1 MNHEY and CDR2 SVGAGI come from the germline V gene. The CDR3 is 16 residues long. V lost 0 bases and J lost 4; bases outside the gene matches: 6. In DNA form, the CDR3 reads TGTGCCAGCAGTTACTCGAGGGACAGGGTGAGCACTGAAGCTTTCTTT. Protein sequence: CASSYSRDRVSTEAFF.

The table lists this clone with a count of one. The chain carries TRBV28 and TRBJ2-1, with 7 bases identical to TRBD1. Germline values: CDR1 MDHEN, CDR2 SYDVKM. The CDR3 spans 16 residues. V shed 5 bases, J shed 0 bases, and the junction held 7 bases outside the gene matches. The CDR3 here is CASSRRGGGSYNEQFF. The CDR3 bases are TGTGCCAGCAGTAGACGAGGGGGCGGCTCCTACAATGAGCAGTTCTTC.

The J gene is TRBJ2-7, the V gene TRBV7-8, with 7 bases matching TRBD1. V lost 1 base and J lost 0; bases outside the gene matches: 6. Looked up from germline, CDR1 is SGHVS and CDR2 is FQNEAQ. The CDR3 has 16 amino acids. CDR3 amino acids: CASSLGPGTASYEQYF. In DNA, the CDR3 is TGTGCCAGCAGCTTAGGCCCCGGGACAGCCTCCTACGAGCAGTACTTC.

The rearrangement links TRBV6-6 to TRBJ2-1, with 10 bases fitting TRBD2. This CDR3 has 15 residues. The J segment lost 2 bases and the V segment lost 5 bases, leaving 3 bases of the junction unmatched. CDR1 MNHNY and CDR2 SVGAGI come from the germline V gene (reference sequence). CDR3 DNA: TGTGCCAGCAGTCCACTAGCGGGACCCTACAATGAGCAGTTCTTC. Amino acid sequence: CASSPLAGPYNEQFF.